The present TCR beta chain was sequenced within a study of cytomegalovirus exposure and HLA in healthy donors. PCR employed 60 Vbeta and 13 Jbeta primers. The data were produced by immunoSEQ multiplex PCR, yet TCRdb's version contains in-frame clones alone and is incomplete. The table shows about 120,000 clones, with about two thirds occurring only once. Trimming cost V 1 base and J 10 bases, with 10 bases left between them. CDR1 MNHEY and CDR2 SMNVEV come from the germline V gene (reference sequence). The CDR3 contains 12 residues. The specimen was PBMCs. This clonotype was sampled from a man younger than 45 in good health and CMV-seronegative. This sequence joins TRBV27 and TRBJ1-1; D call uncertain. CDR3 loop: CASSLLGGIAFF. CDR3 DNA: TGTGCCAGCAGTTTATTGGGAGGAATAGCTTTCTTT.